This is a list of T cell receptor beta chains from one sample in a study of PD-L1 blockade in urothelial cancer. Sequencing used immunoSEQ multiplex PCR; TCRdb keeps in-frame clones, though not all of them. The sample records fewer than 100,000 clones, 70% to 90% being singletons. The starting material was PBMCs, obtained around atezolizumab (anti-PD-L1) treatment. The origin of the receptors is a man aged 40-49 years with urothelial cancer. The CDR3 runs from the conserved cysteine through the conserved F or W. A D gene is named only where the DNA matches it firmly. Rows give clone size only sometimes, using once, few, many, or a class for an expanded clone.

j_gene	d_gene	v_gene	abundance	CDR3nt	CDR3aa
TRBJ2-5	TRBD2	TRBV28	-	TGTGCCAGCAGTCCCCGCGGGAGGGGGTACCAAGAGACCCAGTACTTC	CASSPRGRGYQETQYF
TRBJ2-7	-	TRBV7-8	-	TGTGCCAGCAGCTTAGCGGCCAGTTCCTACGAGCAGTACTTC	CASSLAASSYEQYF
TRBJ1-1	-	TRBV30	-	TGTGCCTGGAGCTGGGGCTCCATGAACACTGAAGCTTTCTTT	CAWSWGSMNTEAFF
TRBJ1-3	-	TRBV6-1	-	TGTGCCAGCAGTGGGGGCCAGGGAGGAAACACCATATATTTT	CASSGGQGGNTIYF
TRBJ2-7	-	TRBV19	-	TGTGCCACCCAGGATAAGGCCACTGAGCAGTACTTC	CATQDKATEQYF
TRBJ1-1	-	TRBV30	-	TGTGCCTGGAGACAGGGAAGCAGGACTGAAGCTTTCTTT	CAWRQGSRTEAFF
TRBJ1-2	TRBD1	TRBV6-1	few	TGTGCCAGCAGTGTGGGACAGGGGAATGGCTACACCTTC	CASSVGQGNGYTF
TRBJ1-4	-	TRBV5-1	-	TGCGCCAGCAGCTGGGCAGGATATGCTAATGAAAAACTGTTTTTT	CASSWAGYANEKLFF
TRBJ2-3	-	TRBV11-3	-	TGTGCCAGCAGCTTAGGGTTCGGAGATACGCAGTATTTT	CASSLGFGDTQYF
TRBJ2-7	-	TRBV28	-	TGTGCCAGCAGTTTAGGGGAGTCAGCGGCCTACGAGCAGTACTTC	CASSLGESAAYEQYF
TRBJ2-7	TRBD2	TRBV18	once	TGTGCCAGCTCACCCCTAGCGGGGCAGGTCTCCTACGAGCAGTACTTC	CASSPLAGQVSYEQYF
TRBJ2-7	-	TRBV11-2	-	TGTGCCAGCAGCTTTGGGAGTAGGTACGAGCAGTACTTC	CASSFGSRYEQYF
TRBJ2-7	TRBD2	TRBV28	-	TGTGCCAGCACCCGGTCTAGCGGGAGGTACGAGCAGTACTTC	CASTRSSGRYEQYF
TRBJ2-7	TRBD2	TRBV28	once	TGTGCCAGCAGAGCGGGGGTCTACGAGCAGTACTTC	CASRAGVYEQYF
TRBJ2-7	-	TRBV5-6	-	TGTGCCAGCAGCTTGAGGGGTCCCCAGTACTTC	CASSLRGPQYF
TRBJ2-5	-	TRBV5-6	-	TGTGCCAGCAGCTTGGGGGACAATTTGGAGACCCAGTACTTC	CASSLGDNLETQYF
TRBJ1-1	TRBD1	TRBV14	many	TGTGCCAGCAGCCAAGGGACAGGAACTGAAGCTTTCTTT	CASSQGTGTEAFF
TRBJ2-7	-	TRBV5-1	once	TGCGCCAGCAGCCGTGGGCAGGGCTTCGAGCAGTACTTC	CASSRGQGFEQYF
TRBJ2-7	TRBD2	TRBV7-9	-	TGTGCCAGCAGATTGACTAGCGGGAGTTCCGAGCAGTACTTC	CASRLTSGSSEQYF
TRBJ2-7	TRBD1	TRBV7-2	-	TGTGCCAGCAGCTTACGTGGCAGGGGGTCGTCGTCCGAGCAGTACTTC	CASSLRGRGSSSEQYF
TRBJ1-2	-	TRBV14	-	TGTGCCAGACACAGTGGGTATGGCTACACCTTC	CARHSGYGYTF
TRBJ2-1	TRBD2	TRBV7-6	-	TGTGCCAGCAGCCACTCCTTAGCGGGAGGGCGCGATGAGCAGTTCTTC	CASSHSLAGGRDEQFF
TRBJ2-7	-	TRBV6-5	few	TGTGCCAGCAGTTACCGCCGGGACAACTCCTACGAGCAGTACTTC	CASSYRRDNSYEQYF
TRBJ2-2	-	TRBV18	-	TGTGCCAGCTCACCGGCCGGACAGTCGGCGAACACCGGGGAGCTGTTTTTT	CASSPAGQSANTGELFF
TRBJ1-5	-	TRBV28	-	TGTGCCAGCAGTTTATTGTCCGGGGGTCGCAATCAGCCCCAGCATTTT	CASSLLSGGRNQPQHF
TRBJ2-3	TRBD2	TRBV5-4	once	TGTGCCAGCAGCCCTCCCGGACTAGCGCTACCAAGCACAGATACGCAGTATTTT	CASSPPGLALPSTDTQYF
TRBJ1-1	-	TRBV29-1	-	TGCAGCGTCGTGGACATAGAAGCTTTCTTT	CSVVDIEAFF